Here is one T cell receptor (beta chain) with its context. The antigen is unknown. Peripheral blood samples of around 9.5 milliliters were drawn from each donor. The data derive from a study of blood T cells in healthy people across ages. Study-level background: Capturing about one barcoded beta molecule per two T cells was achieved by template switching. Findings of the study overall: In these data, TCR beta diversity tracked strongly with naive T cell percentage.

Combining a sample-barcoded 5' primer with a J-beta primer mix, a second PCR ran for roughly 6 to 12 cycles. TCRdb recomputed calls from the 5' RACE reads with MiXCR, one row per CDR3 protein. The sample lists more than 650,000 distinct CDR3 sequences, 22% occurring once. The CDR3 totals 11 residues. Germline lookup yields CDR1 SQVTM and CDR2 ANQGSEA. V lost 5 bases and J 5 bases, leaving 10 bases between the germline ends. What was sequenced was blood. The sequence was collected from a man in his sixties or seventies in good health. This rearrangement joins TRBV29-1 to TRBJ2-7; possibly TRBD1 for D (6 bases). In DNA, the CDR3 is TGCAGCGTTCTACAGGGCAACGAGCAGTACTTC. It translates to CSVLQGNEQYF.